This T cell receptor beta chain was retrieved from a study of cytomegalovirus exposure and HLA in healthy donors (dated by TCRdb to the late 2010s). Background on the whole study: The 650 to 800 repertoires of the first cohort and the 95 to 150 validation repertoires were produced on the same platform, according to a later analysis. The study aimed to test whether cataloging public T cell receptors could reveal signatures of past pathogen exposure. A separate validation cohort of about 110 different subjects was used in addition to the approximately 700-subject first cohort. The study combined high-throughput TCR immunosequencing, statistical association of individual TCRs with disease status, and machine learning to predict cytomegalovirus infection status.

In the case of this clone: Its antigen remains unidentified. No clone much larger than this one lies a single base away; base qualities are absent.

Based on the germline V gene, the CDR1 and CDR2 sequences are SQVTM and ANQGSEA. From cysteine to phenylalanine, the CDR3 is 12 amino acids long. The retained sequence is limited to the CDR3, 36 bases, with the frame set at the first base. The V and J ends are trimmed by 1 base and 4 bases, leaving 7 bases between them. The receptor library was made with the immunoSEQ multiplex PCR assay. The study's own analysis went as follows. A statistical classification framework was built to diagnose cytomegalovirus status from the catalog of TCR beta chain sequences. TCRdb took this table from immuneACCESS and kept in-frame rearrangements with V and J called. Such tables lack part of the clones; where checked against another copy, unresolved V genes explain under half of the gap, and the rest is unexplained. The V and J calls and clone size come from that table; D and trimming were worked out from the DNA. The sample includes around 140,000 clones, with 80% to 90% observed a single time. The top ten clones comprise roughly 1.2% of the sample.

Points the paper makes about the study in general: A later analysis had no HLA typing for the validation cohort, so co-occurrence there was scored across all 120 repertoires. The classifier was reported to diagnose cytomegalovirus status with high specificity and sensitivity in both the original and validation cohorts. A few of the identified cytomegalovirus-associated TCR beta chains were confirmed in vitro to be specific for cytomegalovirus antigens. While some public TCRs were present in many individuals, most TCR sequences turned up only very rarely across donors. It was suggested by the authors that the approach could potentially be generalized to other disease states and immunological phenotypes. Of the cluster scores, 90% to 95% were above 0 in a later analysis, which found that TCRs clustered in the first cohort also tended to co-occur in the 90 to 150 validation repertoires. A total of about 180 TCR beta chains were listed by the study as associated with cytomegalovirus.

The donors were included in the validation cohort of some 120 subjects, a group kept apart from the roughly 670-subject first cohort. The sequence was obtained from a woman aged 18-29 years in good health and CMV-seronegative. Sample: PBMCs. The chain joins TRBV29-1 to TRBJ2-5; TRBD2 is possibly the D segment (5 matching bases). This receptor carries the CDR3 CSVEGGGETQYF. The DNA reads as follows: TGCAGCGTTGAAGGTGGAGGAGAGACCCAGTACTTC.